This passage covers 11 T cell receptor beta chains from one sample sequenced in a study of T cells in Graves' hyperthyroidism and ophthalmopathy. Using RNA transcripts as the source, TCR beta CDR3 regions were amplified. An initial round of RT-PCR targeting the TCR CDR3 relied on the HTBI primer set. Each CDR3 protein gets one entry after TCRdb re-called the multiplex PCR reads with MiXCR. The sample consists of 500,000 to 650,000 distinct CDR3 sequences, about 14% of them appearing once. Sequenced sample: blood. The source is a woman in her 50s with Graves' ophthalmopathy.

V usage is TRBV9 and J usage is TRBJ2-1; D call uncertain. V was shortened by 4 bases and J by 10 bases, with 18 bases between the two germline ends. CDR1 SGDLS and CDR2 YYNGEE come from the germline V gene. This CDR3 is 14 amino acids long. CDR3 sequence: CASSPRGEFGEQFF. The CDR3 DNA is TGTGCCAGCAGCCCCCGTGGTGAGTTTGGCGAGCAGTTCTTC.

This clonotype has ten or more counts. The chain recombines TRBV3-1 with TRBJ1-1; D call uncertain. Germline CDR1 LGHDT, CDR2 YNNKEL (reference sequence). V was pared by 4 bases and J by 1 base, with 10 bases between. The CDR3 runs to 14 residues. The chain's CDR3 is CASSLPSGNTEAFF. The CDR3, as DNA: TGTGCCAGCAGCCTACCCTCGGGGAACACTGAAGCTTTCTTT.

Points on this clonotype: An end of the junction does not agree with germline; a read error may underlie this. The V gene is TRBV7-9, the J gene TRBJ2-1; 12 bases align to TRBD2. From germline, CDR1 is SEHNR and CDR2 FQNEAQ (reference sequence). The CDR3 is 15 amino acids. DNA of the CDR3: TGCGCCAGCAGCCACTCTAGCGGGGGGGCCGGCGAGCAGTTCTTC. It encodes CASSHSSGGAGEQFF.

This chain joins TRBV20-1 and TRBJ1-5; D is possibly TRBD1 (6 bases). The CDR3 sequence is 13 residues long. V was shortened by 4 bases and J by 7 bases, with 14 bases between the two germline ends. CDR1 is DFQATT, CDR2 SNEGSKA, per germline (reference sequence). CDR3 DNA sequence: TGCAGTGCTAATAGGGGGGCGGAGCAGCCCCAGCATTTT. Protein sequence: CSANRGAEQPQHF.

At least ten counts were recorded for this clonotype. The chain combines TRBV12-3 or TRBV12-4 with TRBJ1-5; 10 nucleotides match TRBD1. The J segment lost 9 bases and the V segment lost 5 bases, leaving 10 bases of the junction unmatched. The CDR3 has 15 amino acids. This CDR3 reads CASSDRGLVWRPQHF. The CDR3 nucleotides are TGTGCCAGCAGTGACAGGGGGCTAGTATGGAGGCCCCAGCATTTT.

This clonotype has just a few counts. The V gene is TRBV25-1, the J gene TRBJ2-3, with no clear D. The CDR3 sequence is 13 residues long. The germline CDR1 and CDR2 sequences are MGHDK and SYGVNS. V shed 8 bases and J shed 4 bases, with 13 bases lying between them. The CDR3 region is CASRSAVSDTQYF. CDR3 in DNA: TGTGCCAGCCGGAGCGCCGTTTCAGATACGCAGTATTTT.

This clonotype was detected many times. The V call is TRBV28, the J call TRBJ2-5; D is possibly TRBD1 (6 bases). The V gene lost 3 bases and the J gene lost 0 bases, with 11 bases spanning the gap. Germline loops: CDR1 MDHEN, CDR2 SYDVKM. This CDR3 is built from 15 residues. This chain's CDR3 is CASSFLRDNQETQYF. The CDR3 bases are TGTGCCAGCAGTTTCTTGAGGGACAACCAAGAGACCCAGTACTTC.

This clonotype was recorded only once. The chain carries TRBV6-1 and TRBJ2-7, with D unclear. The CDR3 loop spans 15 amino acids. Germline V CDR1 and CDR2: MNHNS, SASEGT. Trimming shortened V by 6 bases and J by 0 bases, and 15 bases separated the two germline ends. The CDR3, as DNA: TGTGCCAGCAGACAAGGACCTCTACCCTCCTACGAGCAGTACTTC. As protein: CASRQGPLPSYEQYF.

The CDR3 spells CSATGTGRSTIYGYTF. CDR3 coding DNA: TGCAGTGCCACCGGGACAGGGCGATCCACGATCTATGGCTACACCTTC. This chain joins TRBV20-1 and TRBJ1-2; 9 bases are shared with TRBD1. The CDR3 totals 16 residues. The junction had 15 bases not matched to a gene; V was cut back by 6 bases and J by 4 bases. Germline loops: CDR1 DFQATT, CDR2 SNEGSKA (reference sequence).

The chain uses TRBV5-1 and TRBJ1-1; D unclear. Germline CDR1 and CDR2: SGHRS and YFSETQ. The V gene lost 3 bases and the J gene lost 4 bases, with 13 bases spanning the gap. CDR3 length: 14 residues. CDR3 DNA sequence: TGCGCCAGCAGCTCTACCCCAGGTGGCACTGAAGCTTTCTTT. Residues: CASSSTPGGTEAFF.

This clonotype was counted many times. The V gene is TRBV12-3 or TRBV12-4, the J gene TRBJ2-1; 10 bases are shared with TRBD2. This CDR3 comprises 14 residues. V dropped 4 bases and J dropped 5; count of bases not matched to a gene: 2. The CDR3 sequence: CASSWTSGHNEQFF. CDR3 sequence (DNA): TGTGCCAGCAGTTGGACTAGCGGACACAATGAGCAGTTCTTC.